The present TCR beta chain was sequenced within a study of blood T cells in healthy people across ages (dated by TCRdb to between 2015 and 2016). For the study in its entirety: In model experiments, roughly one uniquely barcoded TCR beta cDNA molecule per two T cells was captured by template switching. Using deep sequencing normalized with unique cDNA molecular identifiers, the study measured how TCR beta repertoire diversity changes with age. Donors were grouped into four age groups: young (average roughly 17 years), middle-aged (roughly 40), aged (around 62) and long-lived (less than 85). Donors of different ages were randomly distributed across sequencing lanes to avoid experimental bias. Two additional independent replicas of 1 million unique cDNA reads from the same blood draw were analyzed for two donors (one aged 18 to 30 and one aged 80 or older).

Donors were around 37 systemically healthy Caucasian individuals from Russia aged roughly 6 to 95 years. Each donor gave 8 to 10 milliliters of peripheral blood, collected into EDTA-treated Vacutainer tubes. Ficoll-Paque density-gradient centrifugation was used to isolate PBMCs, with at least 6.5 million per sample. Trizol reagent was used to extract total RNA from PBMCs, with at least 5 micrograms per sample. For every donor, flow cytometry on a PBMC aliquot measured the percentage of naive CD45RAhigh/CD27high T cells. The CDR3 measures 16 amino acids from cysteine to phenylalanine. The read is trimmed to its CDR3 DNA, 48 bases read in frame from base 1. At the junction V is shortened by 3 bases and J by 7 bases; bases outside the gene matches: 12. CDR1 and CDR2 were assigned from the germline V gene as SGHTA and FQGNSA. This clonotype has more than one count but fewer than ten. This clone's antigen is unknown. There are no base qualities to consult, and no much larger clone falls within one base.

Broader findings and caveats from the paper: Since profiling was done on bulk unsorted PBMCs, naive and antigen-experienced compartments could not be conclusively compared. As age increased, observed TCR beta diversity per million T cells dropped in a roughly linear way, and a significant reduction was already evident by age 40. Because donor CMV infection status was unknown, age-related changes in expanded clonotypes were potentially confounded. Compared with the aged group, more naive CD4+ T cells, fewer expanded clones and increased TCR diversity were shown by the long-lived group, suggesting age selection. Estimates of total diversity based on one million sequenced T cells were considered lower bounds and underestimates. A strong correlation was found between observed TCR beta diversity and the percentage of naive T cells measured by flow cytometry.

Receptors were amplified or captured by 5' RACE. Sequencing relied on an Illumina HiSeq 2500. A second PCR of 7 to 11 cycles was run with a J-beta primer mix and a sample-barcoded 5' primer. Each TCR beta cDNA molecule received a unique molecular identifier from a template-switch 5' adaptor carrying 12 random nucleotides. At least 2.5 million CDR3-containing paired-end reads were obtained from each sample. All of the RNA was converted into first-strand cDNA using the Mint cDNA synthesis kit, with a TRBC-specific oligonucleotide serving as the primer. Following uracil-DNA glycosylase treatment, all cDNA underwent a first 18-cycle PCR with the universal primers M1SS and BC2_uni_R. Per the original workflow: For normalization, 1 million high-quality reads were randomly selected from each sample, with every read carrying a distinct molecular identifier. Instead of being binned into consensus sequences, reads that shared molecular identifiers were thrown out. MiTCR, set to a Q25 quality threshold and the strictest error-elimination algorithm, was used for CDR3 identification, clonotype clustering and error correction. A nonparametric unseen species model with Euler transformation was used to estimate a lower bound on total TCR beta diversity. In TCRdb, the public reads were trimmed at Q25 with fastp and aligned with MiXCR, with productive beta chains retained. Each record represents a unique CDR3 protein, reported with the most common genes and DNA among its rows. TCRdb's processing, not the study's, gives the V and J calls here. The sample records around 1.5 million distinct CDR3 sequences, roughly 45% of which are singletons. Jointly, the top ten make up 7.9% of the sample.

The V and J genes are TRBV7-2 and TRBJ2-1; the junction holds 7 bases that match TRBD2. This TCR was sampled from a young woman in good health. Sequenced material: blood. The DNA sequence reads TGTGCCAGCAGCTTCCAGCGGGGCGGAGCGAGAAATGAGCAGTTCTTC. The translation is CASSFQRGGARNEQFF.